This TCR beta chain was obtained from a study of neurological immune-mediated disorders. Overall study: Among the 34 patients with multiple sclerosis, 31 were relapsing-remitting, while 3 were secondary progressive.

This clonotype was observed at least ten times. Its specificity is not known. The method for making cDNA was 5'RACE, and it used 10-nucleotide random UMIs. A single record per CDR3 protein comes from TCRdb applying MiXCR to the 5' RACE reads. Of about 27,000 distinct CDR3 sequences listed, about 2.5% are singletons. This CDR3 spans 18 amino acids. Trimming took off 4 bases at V and 2 bases at J, with 18 bases between the two ends. CDR1 is SNHLY and CDR2 is FYNNEI in the germline V gene. Study results and limitations: The absence of any CDR3 amino acid sequence shared by expanded clones across subjects suggests that repertoires were private in all groups.

V is TRBV2 and J is TRBJ2-6; D not certain. The source of this sequence is a woman between 45 and 60 years old with multiple sclerosis. Sequenced input: PBMCs. The CDR3 sequence: CASSAPHGRSPGANVLTF. In DNA, the CDR3 is TGTGCCAGCAGTGCACCTCATGGCCGCTCCCCTGGGGCCAACGTCCTGACTTTC.